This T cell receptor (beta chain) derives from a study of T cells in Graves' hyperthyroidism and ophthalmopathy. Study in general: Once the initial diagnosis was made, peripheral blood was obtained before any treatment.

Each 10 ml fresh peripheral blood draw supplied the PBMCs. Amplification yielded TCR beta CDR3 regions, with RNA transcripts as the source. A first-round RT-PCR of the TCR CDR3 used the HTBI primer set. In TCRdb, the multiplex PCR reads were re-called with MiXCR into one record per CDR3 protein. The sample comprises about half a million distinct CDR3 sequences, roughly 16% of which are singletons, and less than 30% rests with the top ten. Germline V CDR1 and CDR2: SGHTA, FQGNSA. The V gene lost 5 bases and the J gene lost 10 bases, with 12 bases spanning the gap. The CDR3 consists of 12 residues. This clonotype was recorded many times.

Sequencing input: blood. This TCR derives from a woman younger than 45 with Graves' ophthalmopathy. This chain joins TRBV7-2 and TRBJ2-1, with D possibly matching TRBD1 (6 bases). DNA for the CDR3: TGTGCCAGCAGCACTCAGGGGTTGGAGCAGTTCTTC. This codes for CASSTQGLEQFF.